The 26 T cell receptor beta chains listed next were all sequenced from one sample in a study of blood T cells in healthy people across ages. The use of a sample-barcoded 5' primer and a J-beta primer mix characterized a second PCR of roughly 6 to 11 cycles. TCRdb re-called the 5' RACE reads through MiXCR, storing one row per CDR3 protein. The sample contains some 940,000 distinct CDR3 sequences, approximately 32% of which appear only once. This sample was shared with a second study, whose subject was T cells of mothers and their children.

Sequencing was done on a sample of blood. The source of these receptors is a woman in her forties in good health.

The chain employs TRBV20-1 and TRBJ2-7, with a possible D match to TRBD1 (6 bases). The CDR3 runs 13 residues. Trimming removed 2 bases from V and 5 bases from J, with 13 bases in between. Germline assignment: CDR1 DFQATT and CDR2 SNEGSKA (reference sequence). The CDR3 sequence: CSARSGQPNEQYF. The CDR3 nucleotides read TGCAGTGCTAGATCCGGACAGCCTAACGAGCAGTACTTC.

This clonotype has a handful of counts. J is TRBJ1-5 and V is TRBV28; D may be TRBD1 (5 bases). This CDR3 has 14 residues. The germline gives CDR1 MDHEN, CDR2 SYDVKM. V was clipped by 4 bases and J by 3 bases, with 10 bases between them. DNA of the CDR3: TGTGCCAGCAGTTCCCAGGGTTTCAATCAGCCCCAGCATTTT. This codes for CASSSQGFNQPQHF.

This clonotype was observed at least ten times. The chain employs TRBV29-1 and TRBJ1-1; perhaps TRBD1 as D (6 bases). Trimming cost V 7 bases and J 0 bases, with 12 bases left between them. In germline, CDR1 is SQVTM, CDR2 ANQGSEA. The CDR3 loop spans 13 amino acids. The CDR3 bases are TGCAGCGGGTACAGGGAGCTGAACACTGAAGCTTTCTTT. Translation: CSGYRELNTEAFF.

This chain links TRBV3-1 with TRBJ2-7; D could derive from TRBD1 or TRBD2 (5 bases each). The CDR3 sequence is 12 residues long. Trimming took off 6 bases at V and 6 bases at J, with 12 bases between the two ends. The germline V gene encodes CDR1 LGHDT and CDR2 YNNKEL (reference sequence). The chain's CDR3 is CASSRDAVEQYF. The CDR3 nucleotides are TGTGCCAGCAGTCGGGACGCAGTCGAGCAGTACTTC.

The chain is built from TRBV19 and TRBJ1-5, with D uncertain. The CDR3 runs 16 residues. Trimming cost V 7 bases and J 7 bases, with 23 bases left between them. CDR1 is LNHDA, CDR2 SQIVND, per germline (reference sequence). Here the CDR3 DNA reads TGTGCCAGTAACTTAAGAGGGCAGCTAGGGAAGCAGCCCCAGCATTTT. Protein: CASNLRGQLGKQPQHF.

DNA of the CDR3: TGTGCCAGCAGCCCCCGCGGAGTTAAGCGGGGTGACTACAATGAGCAGTTCTTC. The encoded protein is CASSPRGVKRGDYNEQFF. This rearrangement joins TRBV7-3 to TRBJ2-1; 7 bases align to TRBD2. Germline trimming cut 5 bases from V and 3 bases from J; bases unmatched to any gene: 16. CDR3 size: 18 residues. Looked up from germline, CDR1 is SGHTA and CDR2 is FQGTGA.

For the CDR3, the DNA is TGTGCCAGCAGTTACAGTATCGCGACAGGGTCGCCATATAATTCACCCCTCCACTTT. Translating it yields CASSYSIATGSPYNSPLHF. V gene TRBV6-5 combines with J gene TRBJ1-6; 7 nucleotides line up with TRBD1. Germline CDR1 MNHEY, CDR2 SVGAGI. Losses at the gene ends were 2 bases for V and 4 bases for J; bases not matched to a gene: 14. CDR3 length: 19 amino acids.

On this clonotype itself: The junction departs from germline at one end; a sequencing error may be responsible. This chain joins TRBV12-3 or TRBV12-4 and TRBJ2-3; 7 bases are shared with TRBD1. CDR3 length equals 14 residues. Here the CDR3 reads CASSLTGRTDMQYF. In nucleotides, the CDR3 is TGTGCCAGCAGTTTGACAGGGCGCACAGATATGCAGTATTTT.

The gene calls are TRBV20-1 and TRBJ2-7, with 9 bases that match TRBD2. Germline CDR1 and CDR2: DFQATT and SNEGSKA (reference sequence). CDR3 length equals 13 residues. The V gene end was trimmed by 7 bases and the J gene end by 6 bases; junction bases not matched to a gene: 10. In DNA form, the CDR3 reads TGCAGTGTCGAAGGGCTAGCGGGAACCGAGCAGTACTTC. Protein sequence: CSVEGLAGTEQYF.

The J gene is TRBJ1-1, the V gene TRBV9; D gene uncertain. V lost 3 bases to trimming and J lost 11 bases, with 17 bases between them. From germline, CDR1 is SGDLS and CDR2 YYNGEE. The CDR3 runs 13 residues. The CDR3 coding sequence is TGTGCCAGCAGCGAGACTGGGTCCATAGGGGCTTTCTTT. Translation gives CASSETGSIGAFF.

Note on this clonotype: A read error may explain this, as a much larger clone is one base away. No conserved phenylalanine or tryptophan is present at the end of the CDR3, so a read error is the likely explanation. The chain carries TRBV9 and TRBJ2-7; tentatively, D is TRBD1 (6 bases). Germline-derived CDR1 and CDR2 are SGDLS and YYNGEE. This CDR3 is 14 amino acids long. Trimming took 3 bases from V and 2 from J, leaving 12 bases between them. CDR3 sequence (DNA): TGTGCCAGCAGCGCCCGACAGGCAGCCTACGAGCAGTACTGC. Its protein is CASSARQAAYEQYC.

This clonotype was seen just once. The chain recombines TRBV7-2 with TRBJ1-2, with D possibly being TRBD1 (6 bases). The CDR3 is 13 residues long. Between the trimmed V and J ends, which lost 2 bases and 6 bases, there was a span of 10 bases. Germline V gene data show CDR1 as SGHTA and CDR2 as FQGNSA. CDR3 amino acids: CASSLYGDNGYTF. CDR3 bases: TGTGCCAGCAGCTTATACGGGGACAATGGCTACACCTTC.

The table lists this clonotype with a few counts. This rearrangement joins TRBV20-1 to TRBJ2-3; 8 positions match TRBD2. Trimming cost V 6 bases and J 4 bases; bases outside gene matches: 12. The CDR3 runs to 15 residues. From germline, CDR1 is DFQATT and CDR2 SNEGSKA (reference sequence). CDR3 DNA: TGCAGTGCGGACGAGAGGCGGGGGGATTCAGATACGCAGTATTTT. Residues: CSADERRGDSDTQYF.

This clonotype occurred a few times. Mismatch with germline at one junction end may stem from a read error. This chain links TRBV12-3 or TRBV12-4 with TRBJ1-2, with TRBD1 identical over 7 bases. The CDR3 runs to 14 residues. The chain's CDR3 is CASNLQGSGYGYTF. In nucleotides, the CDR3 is TGTGCCAGCAATTTACAGGGGAGTGGCTATGGCTACACCTTC.

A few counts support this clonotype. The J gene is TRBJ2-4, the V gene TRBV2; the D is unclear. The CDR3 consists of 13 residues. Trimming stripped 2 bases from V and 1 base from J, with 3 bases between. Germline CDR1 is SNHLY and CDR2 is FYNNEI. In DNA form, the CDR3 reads TGTGCCAGCAGTGAATCCGCCAAAAACATTCAGTACTTC. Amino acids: CASSESAKNIQYF.

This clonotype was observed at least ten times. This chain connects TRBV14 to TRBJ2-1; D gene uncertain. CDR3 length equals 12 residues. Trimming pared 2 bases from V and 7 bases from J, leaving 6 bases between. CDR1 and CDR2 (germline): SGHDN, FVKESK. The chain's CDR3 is CASSQQRNEQFF. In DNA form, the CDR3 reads TGTGCCAGCAGCCAACAGAGAAATGAGCAGTTCTTC.

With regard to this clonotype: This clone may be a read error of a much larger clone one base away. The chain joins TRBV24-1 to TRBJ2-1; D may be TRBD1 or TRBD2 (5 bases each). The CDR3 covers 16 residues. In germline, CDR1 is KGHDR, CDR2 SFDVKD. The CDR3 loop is CVTSDYGALGHNEQFF. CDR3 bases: TGTGTCACCAGTGATTACGGGGCCCTTGGGCACAATGAGCAGTTCTTC.

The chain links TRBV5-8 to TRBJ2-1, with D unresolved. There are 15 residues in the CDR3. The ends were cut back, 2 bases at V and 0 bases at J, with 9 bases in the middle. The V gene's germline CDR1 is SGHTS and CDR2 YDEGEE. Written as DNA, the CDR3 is TGTGCCAGCAGCTTCCAGGTGGGCTCCTACAATGAGCAGTTCTTC. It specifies CASSFQVGSYNEQFF. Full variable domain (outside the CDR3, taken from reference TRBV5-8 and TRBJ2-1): EAGVTQSPTHLIKTRGQQATLRCSPISGHTSVYWYQQALGLGLQFLLWYDEGEERNRGNFPPRFSGRQFPNYSSELNVNALELEDSALYLCASSFQVGSYNEQFFGPGTRLTVL.

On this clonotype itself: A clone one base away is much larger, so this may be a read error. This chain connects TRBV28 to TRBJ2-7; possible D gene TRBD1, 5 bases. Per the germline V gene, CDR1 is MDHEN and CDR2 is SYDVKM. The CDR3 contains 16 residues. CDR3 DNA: TGTGCCAGCAGACTTGGGGTAGGGGTCGGCGCCTACAAGCAGTACTTC. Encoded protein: CASRLGVGVGAYKQYF.

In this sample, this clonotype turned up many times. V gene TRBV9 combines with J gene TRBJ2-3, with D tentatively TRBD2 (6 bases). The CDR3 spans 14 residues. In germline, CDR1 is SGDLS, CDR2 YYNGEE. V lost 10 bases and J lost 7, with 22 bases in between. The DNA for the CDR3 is TGTGCCTCCAACCCGGGGGACCCGGGAAATACGCAGTATTTT. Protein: CASNPGDPGNTQYF.

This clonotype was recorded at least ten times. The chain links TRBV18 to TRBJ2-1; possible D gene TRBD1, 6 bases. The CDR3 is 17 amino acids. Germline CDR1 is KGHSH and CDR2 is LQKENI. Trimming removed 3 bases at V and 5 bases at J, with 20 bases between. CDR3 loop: CASSPNRQARGNNEQFF. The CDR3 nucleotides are TGTGCCAGCTCACCGAATAGACAGGCAAGAGGGAACAATGAGCAGTTCTTC.

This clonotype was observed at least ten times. The chain's CDR3 is CASSPTRTGEETQYF. The CDR3 DNA reads TGTGCCAGCAGCCCGACACGGACGGGGGAAGAGACCCAGTACTTC. V and J are TRBV5-8 and TRBJ2-5, with D possibly matching TRBD2 (6 bases). Germline V lookup: CDR1 SGHTS, CDR2 YDEGEE. Trimming removed 4 bases at V and 3 bases at J, with 16 bases between. This CDR3 spans 15 amino acids.

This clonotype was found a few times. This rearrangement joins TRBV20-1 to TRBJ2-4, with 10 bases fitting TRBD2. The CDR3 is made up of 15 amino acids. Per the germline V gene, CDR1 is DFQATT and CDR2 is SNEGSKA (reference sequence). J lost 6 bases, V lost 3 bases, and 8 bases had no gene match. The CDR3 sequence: CSASLAGASGNIQYF. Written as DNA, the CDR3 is TGCAGTGCTAGCCTAGCGGGGGCGAGCGGAAACATTCAGTACTTC.

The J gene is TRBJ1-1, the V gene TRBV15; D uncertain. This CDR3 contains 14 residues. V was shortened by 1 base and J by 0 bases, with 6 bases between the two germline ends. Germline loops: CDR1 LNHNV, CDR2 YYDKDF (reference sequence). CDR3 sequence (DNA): TGTGCCACCAGCAGAGGGGAGATGAACACTGAAGCTTTCTTT. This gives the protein CATSRGEMNTEAFF.

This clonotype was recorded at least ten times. In DNA, the CDR3 is TGCAGTGCTAGCGGGGGTACGGGGCAGCCCCAGCATTTT. Residues: CSASGGTGQPQHF. The chain recombines TRBV20-1 with TRBJ1-5; weak D call: TRBD1 (5 bases). The CDR3 length is 13 residues. Germline assignment: CDR1 DFQATT and CDR2 SNEGSKA (reference sequence). V was clipped by 3 bases and J by 7 bases, with 13 bases between them.

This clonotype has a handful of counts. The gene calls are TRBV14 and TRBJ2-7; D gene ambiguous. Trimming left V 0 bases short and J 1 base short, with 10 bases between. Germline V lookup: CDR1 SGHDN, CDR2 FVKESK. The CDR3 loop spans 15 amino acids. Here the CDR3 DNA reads TGTGCCAGCAGCCAAGAGTTAATAGGGTCCTACGAGCAGTACTTC. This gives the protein CASSQELIGSYEQYF.